This T cell receptor beta chain was documented in a study of cytomegalovirus exposure and HLA in healthy donors. The study, taken as a whole, reports: Previous analysis showed most TCR beta V segments were productive about 87% or about 30% of the time. V- and J-gene trimming of TCR beta was linked (in a later analysis) to a missense DCLRE1C variant. TCR sequences were mostly rare, though some public TCRs occurred in many donors.

A multiplex PCR was run with 60 Vbeta primers and 13 Jbeta primers. TCRdb's copy holds only in-frame clones and misses some; the assay was immunoSEQ multiplex PCR. The table has some 240,000 clones, approximately 82% seen once. Germline V gene sequence: CDR1 SGDLS, CDR2 YYNGEE. This CDR3 is 15 amino acids long. Trimming left V 6 bases short and J 3 bases short, with 17 bases between. A single count supports this clone. The antigen remains unidentified. The sequence was obtained from a male donor in good health and CMV-seronegative. Sequencing was performed on PBMCs. The chain carries TRBV9 and TRBJ2-3, with D tentatively TRBD2 (7 bases). The CDR3 sequence: CASTPTGRGTDTQYF. Here the CDR3 DNA reads TGTGCCAGCACCCCAACGGGGAGGGGGACAGATACGCAGTATTTT.